This entry lists 28 T cell receptor beta chains sequenced from one sample in a study of shared clonotypes between healthy human individuals. Generated by immunoSEQ multiplex PCR, the TCRdb table keeps only in-frame clones and is missing some. Of 2 million or so clones listed, about 95% were seen once; the top ten hold about 1.1%. CD45RO-negative, CCR7-positively selected cells formed the naive CD8 fraction, excluding terminally differentiated effector memory CD45RA+ cells. The sample comprised naive CD8+ T cells sorted from blood. The receptors originated from a man aged 18 to 30 in good health.

The CDR3 DNA is TGTGCCAGCAGCGCCCTTCAGGGACCCACAGATACGCAGTATTTT. Protein: CASSALQGPTDTQYF. The V call is TRBV7-9, the J call TRBJ2-3; D may correspond to TRBD1 or TRBD2 (5 bases each). Germline loops: CDR1 SEHNR, CDR2 FQNEAQ (reference sequence). V was clipped by 5 bases and J by 2 bases, with 14 bases between them. The CDR3 has 15 residues.

The CDR3, as DNA: TGCGCCAGCAGCCAGAAAACAGGGGGATACGAGCAGTACTTC. Its protein product is CASSQKTGGYEQYF. The V gene is TRBV4-1, the J gene TRBJ2-7; 8 bases fit TRBD1. The CDR3 is 14 residues long. With 3 bases clipped from V and 4 bases from J, the junction kept 5 bases outside the gene matches. Germline CDR1 is MGHRA and CDR2 is YSYEKL.

In its sample, this clone was seen once. The chain recombines TRBV19 with TRBJ1-1; D call uncertain. CDR3 length equals 13 residues. Trimming left V 7 bases short and J 7 bases short, with 16 bases between. Germline values: CDR1 LNHDA, CDR2 SQIVND (reference sequence). CDR3 DNA: TGTGCCAGTAATTCCCCTTGGTTACTTGAAGCTTTCTTT. It is translated as CASNSPWLLEAFF.

This chain uses TRBV30 with TRBJ1-5, with no clear D. The CDR3 runs to 15 residues. Germline V gene lookup returns CDR1 GTSNPN and CDR2 SVGIG (reference sequence). The V end lost 2 bases, the J end lost 3 bases, and 14 bases lay between the germline ends. This CDR3 reads CAWSTGLGSNQPQHF. DNA for the CDR3: TGTGCCTGGAGTACGGGCCTAGGGTCCAATCAGCCCCAGCATTTT. The variable domain in full, with the rest retrieved from reference TRBV30 and TRBJ1-5, is SQTIHQWPATLVQPVGSPLSLECTVEGTSNPNLYWYRQAAGRGLQLLFYSVGIGQISSEVPQNLSASRPQDRQFILSSKKLLLSDSGFYLCAWSTGLGSNQPQHFGDGTRLSIL.

The CDR3 DNA sequence: TGCGCCAGCAGCCAAGTTTTAGCGGGAGAGTCTCTCCAAGAGACCCAGTACTTC. It yields the protein CASSQVLAGESLQETQYF. This chain uses TRBV4-1 with TRBJ2-5, with 9 positions matching TRBD2. The CDR3 is 18 residues long. CDR1 and CDR2 (germline): MGHRA, YSYEKL. With 1 base clipped from V and 1 base from J, the junction kept 10 bases outside the gene matches.

V usage is TRBV29-1 and J usage is TRBJ2-7, with 13 bases fitting TRBD2. CDR3 length equals 13 residues. CDR1 is SQVTM, CDR2 ANQGSEA, per germline. Trimming at V came to 7 bases and at J to 2 bases, leaving 2 bases not matched to a gene. CDR3 residues: CSAGTSGAYEQYF. In nucleotides, the CDR3 is TGCAGCGCGGGGACTAGCGGGGCCTACGAGCAGTACTTC.

The V and J genes are TRBV7-9 and TRBJ2-2, with D possibly TRBD2 on 5 matching bases. V lost 3 bases and J lost 6, with 23 bases in between. CDR3 size: 18 residues. The germline V gene has CDR1 SEHNR and CDR2 FQNEAQ (reference sequence). The CDR3 is CASSLMTGSVGLSGELFF. The CDR3 bases are TGTGCCAGCAGCTTGATGACGGGATCGGTGGGTTTGTCCGGGGAGCTGTTTTTT.

The genes are TRBV27 and TRBJ2-1; 8 nucleotides align to TRBD1. With V trimmed by 5 bases and J by 2 bases, 11 bases remained unmatched. Germline V gene sequence: CDR1 MNHEY, CDR2 SMNVEV (reference sequence). The CDR3 loop spans 17 amino acids. CDR3: CASSPPPDRATYNEQFF. The CDR3, as DNA: TGTGCCAGCAGTCCCCCTCCGGACAGGGCTACCTACAATGAGCAGTTCTTC.

As to this clone: Other DNA variants within this sample encode the same CDR3. The chain has TRBV27 and TRBJ1-2; D remains unclear. This CDR3 region has 13 residues. Germline V lookup: CDR1 MNHEY, CDR2 SMNVEV (reference sequence). The germline V and J ends were trimmed by 6 bases and 3 bases, with 11 bases remaining between them. CDR3 DNA: TGTGCCAGCAGCCCAGACGGGTACTATGGCTACACCTTC. Encoded protein: CASSPDGYYGYTF.

The chain couples TRBV30 to TRBJ2-3; D remains ambiguous. The CDR3 is made up of 12 amino acids. Germline V lookup: CDR1 GTSNPN, CDR2 SVGIG (reference sequence). Trimming took off 5 bases at V and 3 bases at J, with 9 bases between the two ends. This CDR3 reads CAWGVGTDTQYF. The CDR3 DNA sequence: TGTGCCTGGGGGGTGGGGACAGATACGCAGTATTTT.

This clone was counted a single time. The rearrangement links TRBV13 to TRBJ1-1; D is uncertain. CDR1 is PRHDT, CDR2 FYEKMQ, per germline (reference sequence). Trimming removed 5 bases from V and 3 bases from J, with 13 bases in between. The CDR3 runs 14 residues. CDR3 nucleotides: TGTGCCAGCAGCACGGAGGGCACTCACACTGAAGCTTTCTTT. Protein: CASSTEGTHTEAFF.

The chain joins TRBV6-6 to TRBJ2-6, with D hard to call. Germline assignment: CDR1 MNHNY and CDR2 SVGAGI (reference sequence). CDR3 length: 16 residues. The V end lost 6 bases, the J end lost 1 base, and 13 bases lay between the germline ends. The CDR3 loop is CASRHGLGSGANVLTF. CDR3 bases: TGTGCCAGCAGGCACGGCCTTGGGTCTGGGGCCAACGTCCTGACTTTC.

This chain uses TRBV29-1 with TRBJ2-1; 7 bases align to TRBD2. The CDR3 covers 16 residues. V trimming: 0 bases; J trimming: 0 bases; junction bases outside the gene matches: 5. CDR1 is SQVTM and CDR2 is ANQGSEA in the germline V gene. The CDR3 loop reads CSVEDWGGNSYNEQFF. CDR3 DNA: TGCAGCGTTGAAGATTGGGGGGGAAACTCCTACAATGAGCAGTTCTTC.

The chain combines TRBV5-6 with TRBJ2-1; 9 bases are shared with TRBD1. J was trimmed by 10 bases and V by 2 bases; bases with no gene match: 7. Germline assignment: CDR1 SGHDT and CDR2 YYEEEE. The CDR3 spans 14 residues. Written as DNA, the CDR3 is TGTGCCAGCAGCTTATGGACAGGGGATGACGAGCAGTTCTTC. It specifies CASSLWTGDDEQFF.

The chain employs TRBV30 and TRBJ1-1; no clear D. The CDR3 runs 13 residues. V was shortened by 0 bases and J by 3 bases, with 8 bases between the two germline ends. CDR1 GTSNPN and CDR2 SVGIG come from the germline V gene (reference sequence). CDR3 nucleotide sequence: TGTGCCTGGAGTGTAGAGAGGTACACTGAAGCTTTCTTT. This encodes CAWSVERYTEAFF.

J is TRBJ1-1 and V is TRBV6-1, with 8 positions matching TRBD1. V dropped 1 base and J dropped 3; count of bases not matched to a gene: 7. Germline-derived CDR1 and CDR2 are MNHNS and SASEGT. The CDR3 runs to 16 residues. This chain's CDR3 is CASSEGEQGAHTEAFF. The CDR3 DNA is TGTGCCAGCAGTGAAGGGGAGCAGGGGGCGCACACTGAAGCTTTCTTT.

The chain joins TRBV7-9 to TRBJ2-2; the D gene is possibly TRBD2 (6 bases). CDR1 SEHNR and CDR2 FQNEAQ come from the germline V gene (reference sequence). Trimming removed 2 bases at V and 0 bases at J, with 13 bases between. The CDR3 covers 17 residues. The CDR3 DNA reads as TGTGCCAGCAGCTTATTAGCGGTGGACCCGAACACCGGGGAGCTGTTTTTT. Translated, it gives CASSLLAVDPNTGELFF.

The rearrangement joins TRBV10-1 to TRBJ2-7; 7 bases fit TRBD1. Per the germline V gene, CDR1 is WNHNN and CDR2 is SYGVQD (reference sequence). CDR3 length: 15 amino acids. V lost 4 bases to trimming and J lost 4 bases; unmatched junction nucleotides: 10. This chain's CDR3 is CASSARQGIAYEQYF. The CDR3 coding sequence is TGCGCCAGCAGTGCCCGACAGGGAATTGCGTACGAGCAGTACTTC.

As for this clone: Within the sample, other DNA sequences also encode this same CDR3. V usage is TRBV13 and J usage is TRBJ2-5; the match to TRBD1 covers 7 bases. Germline CDR1 and CDR2: PRHDT and FYEKMQ (reference sequence). J gave up 3 bases and V 0 bases, and 1 base lay outside the gene matches. The CDR3 is 14 amino acids. Here the CDR3 DNA reads TGTGCCAGCAGCTTAGGACAGGGGAAAGAGACCCAGTACTTC. It is translated as CASSLGQGKETQYF.

The genes are TRBV27 and TRBJ1-1, with D perhaps TRBD1 (6 bases). V shed 4 bases and J shed 6 bases, with 15 bases lying between them. CDR3 size: 14 residues. The germline CDR1 and CDR2 sequences are MNHEY and SMNVEV (reference sequence). CDR3 amino acids: CASSSGTSSAEAFF. The CDR3 DNA reads as TGTGCCAGCAGTTCCGGGACAAGCTCAGCTGAAGCTTTCTTT.

CDR3 amino acids: CASSPGHLPSYEQYF. In DNA, the CDR3 is TGTGCCAGCAGTCCGGGACACCTCCCTTCCTACGAGCAGTACTTC. The rearrangement uses TRBV2 and TRBJ2-7; D possibly corresponds to TRBD1 (6 bases). There are 15 residues in the CDR3. Trimming left V 5 bases short and J 1 base short, with 15 bases between. Germline lookup yields CDR1 SNHLY and CDR2 FYNNEI.

The chain links TRBV27 to TRBJ2-7; no clear D. Germline V gene data show CDR1 as MNHEY and CDR2 as SMNVEV (reference sequence). The CDR3 has 13 amino acids. V was pared by 8 bases and J by 2 bases, with 13 bases between. CDR3 DNA: TGTGCCAGCTCCGATCAACTGACCTACGAGCAGTACTTC. This encodes CASSDQLTYEQYF.

The genes are TRBV29-1 and TRBJ1-1, with unresolved D. The V gene lost 1 base and the J gene lost 1 base, with 4 bases spanning the gap. Germline CDR1 and CDR2: SQVTM and ANQGSEA. The CDR3 loop spans 12 amino acids. The DNA for the CDR3 is TGCAGCGTTGAAGTGGAGAACACTGAAGCTTTCTTT. It specifies CSVEVENTEAFF. Looking up the rest from reference TRBV29-1 and TRBJ1-1 gives the full variable domain: SAVISQKPSRDICQRGTSLTIQCQVDSQVTMMFWYRQQPGQSLTLIATANQGSEATYESGFVIDKFPISRPNLTFSTLTVSNMSPEDSSIYLCSVEVENTEAFFGQGTRLTVV.

The chain combines TRBV4-3 with TRBJ2-3, with D perhaps matching TRBD2 (6 bases). V lost 1 base, J lost 2 bases, and 10 bases lay in between. Germline V gene lookup returns CDR1 LGHNA and CDR2 YSLEER. CDR3 size: 15 residues. The CDR3 is CASSQGSGATDTQYF. For the CDR3, the DNA is TGCGCCAGCAGCCAAGGGTCGGGAGCCACAGATACGCAGTATTTT.

The V gene is TRBV6-1, the J gene TRBJ1-1; D gene unclear. V lost 6 bases and J lost 4, with 12 bases in between. CDR1 and CDR2 from the germline V gene are MNHNS and SASEGT. The length of the CDR3 is 13 residues. The chain's CDR3 is CASRGRDVTEAFF. The CDR3 nucleotides are TGTGCCAGCAGAGGGAGGGATGTCACTGAAGCTTTCTTT.

The chain links TRBV4-1 to TRBJ1-1; D is unresolved. The germline V and J ends were trimmed by 4 bases and 1 base, with 10 bases remaining between them. The CDR3 consists of 14 residues. Germline V CDR1 and CDR2: MGHRA, YSYEKL. The CDR3 nucleotides read TGCGCCAGCAGCCCCGGACCTCCGAACACTGAAGCTTTCTTT. Translation gives CASSPGPPNTEAFF.

This clone came up once. V usage is TRBV5-5 and J usage is TRBJ2-7, with 7 bases that match TRBD1. The CDR3 is 14 residues long. From germline, CDR1 is SGHKS and CDR2 YYEKEE (reference sequence). J was trimmed by 0 bases and V by 3 bases; bases with no gene match: 3. The DNA for the CDR3 is TGTGCCAGCAGCTGGGGACAGCACTCCTACGAGCAGTACTTC. Its translation: CASSWGQHSYEQYF. The variable domain in full, completed from reference TRBV5-5 and TRBJ2-7, reads DAGVTQSPTHLIKTRGQQVTLRCSPISGHKSVSWYQQVLGQGPQFIFQYYEKEERGRGNFPDRFSARQFPNYSSELNVNALLLGDSALYLCASSWGQHSYEQYFGPGTRLTVT.

This clone has just one count. The chain recombines TRBV30 with TRBJ1-1; D is undetermined. Germline V gene data show CDR1 as GTSNPN and CDR2 as SVGIG (reference sequence). Trimming shortened V by 0 bases and J by 3 bases, and 8 bases separated the two germline ends. The CDR3 is 13 amino acids. The CDR3: CAWSVLMDTEAFF. The CDR3 DNA is TGTGCCTGGAGTGTACTGATGGACACTGAAGCTTTCTTT.